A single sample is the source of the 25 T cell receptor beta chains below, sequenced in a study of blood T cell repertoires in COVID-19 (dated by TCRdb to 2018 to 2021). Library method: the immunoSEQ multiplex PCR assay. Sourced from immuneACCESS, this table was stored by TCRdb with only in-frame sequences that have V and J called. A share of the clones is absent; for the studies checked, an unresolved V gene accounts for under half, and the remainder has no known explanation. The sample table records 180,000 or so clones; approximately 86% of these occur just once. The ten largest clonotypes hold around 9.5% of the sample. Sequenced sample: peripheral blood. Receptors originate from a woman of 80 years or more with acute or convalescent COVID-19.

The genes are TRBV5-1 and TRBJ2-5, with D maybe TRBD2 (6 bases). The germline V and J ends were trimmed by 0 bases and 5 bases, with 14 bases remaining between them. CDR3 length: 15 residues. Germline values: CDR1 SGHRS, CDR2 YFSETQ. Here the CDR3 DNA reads TGCGCCAGCAGCTTGGGCGGGACGTTAGGGGAGACCCAGTACTTC. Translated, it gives CASSLGGTLGETQYF.

This chain's CDR3 is CASSWTGTGSPVGYTF. The CDR3 coding sequence is TGTGCCAGCAGTTGGACTGGGACAGGAAGTCCAGTCGGCTACACCTTC. The rearrangement uses TRBV6-5 and TRBJ1-2, with TRBD1 matching 8 bases. Per germline, CDR1 MNHEY and CDR2 SVGAGI. V lost 4 bases to trimming and J lost 8 bases; unmatched junction nucleotides: 15. The CDR3 has 16 amino acids.

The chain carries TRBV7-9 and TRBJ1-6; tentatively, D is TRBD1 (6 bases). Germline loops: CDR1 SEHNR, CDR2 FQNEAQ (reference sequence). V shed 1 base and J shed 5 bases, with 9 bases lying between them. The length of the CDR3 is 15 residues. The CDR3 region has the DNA TGTGCCAGCAGCTTAGGATCAGGGGATAATTCACCCCTCCACTTT. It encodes CASSLGSGDNSPLHF. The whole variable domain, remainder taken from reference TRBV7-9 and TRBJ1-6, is DTGVSQNPRHKITKRGQNVTFRCDPISEHNRLYWYRQTLGQGPEFLTYFQNEAQLEKSRLLSDRFSAERPKGSFSTLEIQRTEQGDSAMYLCASSLGSGDNSPLHFGNGTRLTVT.

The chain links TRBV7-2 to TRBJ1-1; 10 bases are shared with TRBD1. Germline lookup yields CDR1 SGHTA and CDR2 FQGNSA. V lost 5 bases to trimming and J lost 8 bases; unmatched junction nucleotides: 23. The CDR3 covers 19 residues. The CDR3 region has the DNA TGTGCCAGCAGCAAACGTATGGATTGGGGACAGGGGAGACGTGACGAAGCTTTCTTT. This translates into CASSKRMDWGQGRRDEAFF.

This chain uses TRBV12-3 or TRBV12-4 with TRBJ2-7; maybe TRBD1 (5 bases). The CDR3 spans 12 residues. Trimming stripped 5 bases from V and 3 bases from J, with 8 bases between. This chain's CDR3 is CASSLDSYEQYF. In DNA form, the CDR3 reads TGTGCCAGCAGTCTTGACAGCTACGAGCAGTACTTC.

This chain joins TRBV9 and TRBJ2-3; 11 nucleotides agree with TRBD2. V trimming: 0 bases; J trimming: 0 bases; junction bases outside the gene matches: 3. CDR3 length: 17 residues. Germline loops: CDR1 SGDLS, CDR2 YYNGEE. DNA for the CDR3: TGTGCCAGCAGCGTAGATAGCGGGGGGGGTAGCACAGATACGCAGTATTTT. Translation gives CASSVDSGGGSTDTQYF.

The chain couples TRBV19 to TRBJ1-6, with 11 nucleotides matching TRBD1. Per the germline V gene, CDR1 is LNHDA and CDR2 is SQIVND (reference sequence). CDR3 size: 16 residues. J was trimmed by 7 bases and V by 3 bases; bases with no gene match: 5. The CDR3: CASSIGGQGENSPLHF. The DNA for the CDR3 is TGTGCCAGTAGTATCGGGGGACAGGGGGAAAATTCACCCCTCCACTTT.

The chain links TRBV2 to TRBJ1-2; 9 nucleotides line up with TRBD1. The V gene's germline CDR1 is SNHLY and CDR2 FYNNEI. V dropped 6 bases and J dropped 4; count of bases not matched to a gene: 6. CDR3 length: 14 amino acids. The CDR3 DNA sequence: TGTGCCAGCAGGGGAGGACAGGGGCTCTATGGCTACACCTTC. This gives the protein CASRGGQGLYGYTF.

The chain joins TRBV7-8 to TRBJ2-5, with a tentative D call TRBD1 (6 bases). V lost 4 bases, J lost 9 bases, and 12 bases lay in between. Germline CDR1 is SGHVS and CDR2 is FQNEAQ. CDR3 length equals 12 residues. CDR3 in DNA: TGTGCCAGCAGCTCTGGGGGCCGGGCCCAGTACTTC. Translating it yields CASSSGGRAQYF.

The CDR3 protein is CASTKAGVVNTEAFF. The CDR3 bases are TGTGCCAGCACCAAAGCGGGGGTCGTGAACACTGAAGCTTTCTTT. This chain connects TRBV6-5 to TRBJ1-1, with D maybe TRBD1 (5 bases). With 7 bases removed from V and 0 bases from J, the gap between germline ends came to 15 bases. The CDR3 runs to 15 residues. Germline CDR1 is MNHEY and CDR2 is SVGAGI.

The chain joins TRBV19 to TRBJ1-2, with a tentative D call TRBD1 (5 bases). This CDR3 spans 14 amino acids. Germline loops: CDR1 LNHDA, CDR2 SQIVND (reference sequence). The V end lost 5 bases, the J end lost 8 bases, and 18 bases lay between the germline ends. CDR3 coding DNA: TGTGCCAGTAGTGCCCCTGGGGGGGGTAGCGGCTACACCTTC. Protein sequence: CASSAPGGGSGYTF.

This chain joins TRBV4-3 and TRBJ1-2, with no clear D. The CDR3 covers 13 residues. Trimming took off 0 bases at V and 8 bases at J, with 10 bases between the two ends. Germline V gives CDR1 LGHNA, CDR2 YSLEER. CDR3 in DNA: TGCGCCAGCAGCCAAGACCCAGAGCGGGGCTACACCTTC. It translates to CASSQDPERGYTF.

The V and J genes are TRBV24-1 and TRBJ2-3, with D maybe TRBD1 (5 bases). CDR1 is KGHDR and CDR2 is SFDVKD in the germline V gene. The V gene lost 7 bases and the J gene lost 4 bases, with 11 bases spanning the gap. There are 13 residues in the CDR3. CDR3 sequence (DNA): TGTGCCACCAGGCAAGGGGCCGCAGATACGCAGTATTTT. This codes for CATRQGAADTQYF.

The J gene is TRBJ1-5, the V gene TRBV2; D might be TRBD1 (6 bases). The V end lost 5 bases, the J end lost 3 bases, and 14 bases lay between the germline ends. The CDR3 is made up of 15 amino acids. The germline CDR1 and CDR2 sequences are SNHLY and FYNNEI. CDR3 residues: CASSRAGAVNQPQHF. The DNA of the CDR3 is TGTGCCAGCAGTAGGGCAGGGGCTGTCAATCAGCCCCAGCATTTT.

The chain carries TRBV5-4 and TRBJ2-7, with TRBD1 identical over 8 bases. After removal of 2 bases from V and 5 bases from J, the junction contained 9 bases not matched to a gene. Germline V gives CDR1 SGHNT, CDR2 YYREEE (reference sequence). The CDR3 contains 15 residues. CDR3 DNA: TGTGCCAGCAGCTTCACATCCAGGGGGCTGGACGAGCAGTACTTC. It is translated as CASSFTSRGLDEQYF. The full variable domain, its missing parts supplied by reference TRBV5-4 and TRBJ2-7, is ETGVTQSPTHLIKTRGQQVTLRCSSQSGHNTVSWYQQALGQGPQFIFQYYREEENGRGNFPPRFSGLQFPNYSSELNVNALELDDSALYLCASSFTSRGLDEQYFGPGTRLTVT.

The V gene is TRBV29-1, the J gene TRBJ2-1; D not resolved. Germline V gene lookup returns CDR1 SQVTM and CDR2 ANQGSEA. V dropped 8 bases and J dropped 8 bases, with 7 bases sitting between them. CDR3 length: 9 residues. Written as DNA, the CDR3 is TGCAGCCCAACGGATGAGCAGTTCTTC. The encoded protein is CSPTDEQFF.

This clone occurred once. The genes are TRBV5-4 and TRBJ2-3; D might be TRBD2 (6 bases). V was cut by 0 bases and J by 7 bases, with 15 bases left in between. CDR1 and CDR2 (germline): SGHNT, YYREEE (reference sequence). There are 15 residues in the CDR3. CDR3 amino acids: CASSLARTGENTQYF. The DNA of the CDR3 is TGTGCCAGCAGCTTGGCCAGGACGGGGGAGAATACGCAGTATTTT. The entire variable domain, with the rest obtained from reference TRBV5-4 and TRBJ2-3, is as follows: ETGVTQSPTHLIKTRGQQVTLRCSSQSGHNTVSWYQQALGQGPQFIFQYYREEENGRGNFPPRFSGLQFPNYSSELNVNALELDDSALYLCASSLARTGENTQYFGPGTRLTVL.

The CDR3 DNA reads TGTGCCAGCAGATACGACAGGGTGAACACTGAAGCTTTCTTT. Its translation: CASRYDRVNTEAFF. J is TRBJ1-1 and V is TRBV5-4; 7 bases align to TRBD1. The trim removed 5 bases at V and 0 bases at J, leaving 4 bases unmatched. CDR1 and CDR2 (germline): SGHNT, YYREEE (reference sequence). The CDR3 runs to 14 residues.

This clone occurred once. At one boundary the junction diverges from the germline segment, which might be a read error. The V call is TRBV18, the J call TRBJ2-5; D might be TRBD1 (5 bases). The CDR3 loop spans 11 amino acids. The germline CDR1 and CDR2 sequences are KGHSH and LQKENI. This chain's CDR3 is CASSPGAPFNF. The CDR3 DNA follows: TGTGCCAGCTCACCTGGGGCCCCGTTTAACTTC. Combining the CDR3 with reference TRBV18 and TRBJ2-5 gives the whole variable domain NAGVMQNPRHLVRRRGQEARLRCSPMKGHSHVYWYRQLPEEGLKFMVYLQKENIIDESGMPKERFSAEFPKEGPSILRIQQVVRGDSAAYFCASSPGAPFNFGPGTRLLVL.

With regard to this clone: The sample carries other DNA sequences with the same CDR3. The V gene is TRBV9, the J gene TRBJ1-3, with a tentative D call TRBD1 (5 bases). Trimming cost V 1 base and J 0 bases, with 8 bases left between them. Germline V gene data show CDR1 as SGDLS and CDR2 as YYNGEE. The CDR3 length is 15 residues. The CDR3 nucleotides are TGTGCCAGCAGCGTAACAGGATCCTCTGGAAACACCATATATTTT. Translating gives CASSVTGSSGNTIYF.

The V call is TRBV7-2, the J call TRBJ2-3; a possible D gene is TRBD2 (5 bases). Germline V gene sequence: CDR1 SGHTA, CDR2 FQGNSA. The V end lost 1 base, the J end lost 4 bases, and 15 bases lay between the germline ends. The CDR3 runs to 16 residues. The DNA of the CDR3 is TGTGCCAGCAGCTTAGTTACCAACTGGGAGTCAGATACGCAGTATTTT. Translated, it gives CASSLVTNWESDTQYF.

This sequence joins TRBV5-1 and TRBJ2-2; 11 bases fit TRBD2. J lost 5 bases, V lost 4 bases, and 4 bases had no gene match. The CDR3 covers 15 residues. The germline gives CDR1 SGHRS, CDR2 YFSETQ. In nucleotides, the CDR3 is TGCGCCAGCAGCCCTCTAGCGGGGGGAACCGGGGAGCTGTTTTTT. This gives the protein CASSPLAGGTGELFF.

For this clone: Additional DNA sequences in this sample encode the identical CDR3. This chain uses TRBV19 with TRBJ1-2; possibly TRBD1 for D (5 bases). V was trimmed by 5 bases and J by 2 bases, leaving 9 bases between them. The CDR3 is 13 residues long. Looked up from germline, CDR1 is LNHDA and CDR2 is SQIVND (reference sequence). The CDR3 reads CASSPGQNYGYTF. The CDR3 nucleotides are TGTGCCAGTAGTCCAGGACAAAACTATGGCTACACCTTC. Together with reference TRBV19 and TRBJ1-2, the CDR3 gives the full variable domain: DGGITQSPKYLFRKEGQNVTLSCEQNLNHDAMYWYRQDPGQGLRLIYYSQIVNDFQKGDIAEGYSVSREKKESFPLTVTSAQKNPTAFYLCASSPGQNYGYTFGSGTRLTVV.

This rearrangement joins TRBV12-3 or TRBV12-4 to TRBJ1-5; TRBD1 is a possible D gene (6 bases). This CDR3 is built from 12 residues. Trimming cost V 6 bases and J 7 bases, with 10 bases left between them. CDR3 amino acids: CASRRQAQPQHF. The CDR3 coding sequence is TGTGCCAGCAGGAGACAGGCCCAGCCCCAGCATTTT.

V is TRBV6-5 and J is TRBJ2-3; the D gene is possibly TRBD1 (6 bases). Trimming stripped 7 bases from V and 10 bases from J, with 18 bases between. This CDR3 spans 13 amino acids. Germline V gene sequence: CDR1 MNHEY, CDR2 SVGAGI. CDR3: CASTDYSKGAQYF. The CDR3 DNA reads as TGTGCCAGCACCGACTACTCCAAGGGGGCGCAGTATTTT.